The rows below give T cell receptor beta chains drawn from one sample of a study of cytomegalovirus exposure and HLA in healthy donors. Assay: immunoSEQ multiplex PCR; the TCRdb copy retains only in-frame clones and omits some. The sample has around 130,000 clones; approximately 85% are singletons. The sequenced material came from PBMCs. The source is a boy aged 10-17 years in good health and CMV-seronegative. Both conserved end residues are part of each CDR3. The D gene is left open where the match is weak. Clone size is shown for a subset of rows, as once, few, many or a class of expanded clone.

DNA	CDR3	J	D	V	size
TGTGCCAGCAGTCAGACAAGAGATCAGCCCCAGCATTTT	CASSQTRDQPQHF	TRBJ1-5	-	TRBV6-1	-
TGCGCCAGCAGCCCAGGCAGGGGCAATCAGCCCCAGCATTTT	CASSPGRGNQPQHF	TRBJ1-5	-	TRBV4-1	-
TGTGCCAGCAGCTTAGAGGGAACGCAGTATTTT	CASSLEGTQYF	TRBJ2-3	-	TRBV5-6	-
TGTGCCAGCAGCGTAGTGGTCGGAGAGACCCAGTACTTC	CASSVVVGETQYF	TRBJ2-5	-	TRBV9	-
TGTGCCAGCAGCCAATTAAGCGCGAACACCGGGGAGCTGTTTTTT	CASSQLSANTGELFF	TRBJ2-2	-	TRBV14	-
TGCAGCGTCGACGGGACTAGCGGGAGTCGTTCCTACAATGAGCAGTTCTTC	CSVDGTSGSRSYNEQFF	TRBJ2-1	TRBD2	TRBV29-1	-
TGTGCCAGTAGTATAGCGCCTAGCGGGACCTACGAGCAGTACTTC	CASSIAPSGTYEQYF	TRBJ2-7	TRBD2	TRBV19	-
TGTGCCAGCAGCCCGGGCGGGTCTTCTAACACTGAAGCTTTCTTT	CASSPGGSSNTEAFF	TRBJ1-1	-	TRBV5-4	-
TGTGCCAGCAGCTTTGGGGACACATATTCACCCCTCCACTTT	CASSFGDTYSPLHF	TRBJ1-6	-	TRBV7-9	-
TGTGCCAGCAGCTTAGCGGGAGGGTACAATGAGCAGTTCTTC	CASSLAGGYNEQFF	TRBJ2-1	TRBD2	TRBV7-2	-
TGTGCCAGCTCACCCCCAGGGGTTGCGGGGGGCTACGAGCAGTACTTC	CASSPPGVAGGYEQYF	TRBJ2-7	TRBD2	TRBV18	-
TGTGCCAGCAGCAGCGTTACCGGGGAGCTGTTTTTT	CASSSVTGELFF	TRBJ2-2	-	TRBV9	-
TGTGCCAGCAGCCATTACGAGCGGACCGAGTCTACCGGGGAGCTGTTTTTT	CASSHYERTESTGELFF	TRBJ2-2	-	TRBV4-2	-
TGTGCCAGCAACCCGGACGGACAGGGCTATCAGCCCCAGCATTTT	CASNPDGQGYQPQHF	TRBJ1-5	TRBD1	TRBV7-2	-
TGTGCCAGTAGTATAGACCCGGGACAGGAGTTTTATGGCTACACCTTC	CASSIDPGQEFYGYTF	TRBJ1-2	TRBD1	TRBV19	-
TGTGCCAGCAGCTTGGACAGGGGGACCGGGGAGCTGTTTTTT	CASSLDRGTGELFF	TRBJ2-2	TRBD1	TRBV7-3	-
TGTGCCAGCAGCTTAACAGGTTCCTTGAACACTGAAGCTTTCTTT	CASSLTGSLNTEAFF	TRBJ1-1	-	TRBV7-9	-
TGTGCCAGCAATGCTCTAGCGGGAGGGCAAGAGACCCAGTACTTC	CASNALAGGQETQYF	TRBJ2-5	TRBD2	TRBV6-1	-
TGTGCCAGCAGCCTAGGACTAGCGCTCAATCTGGGGGAGACCCAGTACTTC	CASSLGLALNLGETQYF	TRBJ2-5	TRBD2	TRBV7-6	-
TGCGCCAGCAGCTTGCTGTTCGACACTGAAGCTTTCTTT	CASSLLFDTEAFF	TRBJ1-1	-	TRBV5-1	few
TGTGCCAGCAGTGGCGACGGGATCTCCTACGAGCAGTACTTC	CASSGDGISYEQYF	TRBJ2-7	-	TRBV25-1	-
TGTGCTAGTGGAACAGCAGAACCCTCACCCCTCCACTTT	CASGTAEPSPLHF	TRBJ1-6	-	TRBV12-5	-
TGTGCCAGCAGCTCCTTGGACAGGGCGGGCGGCTACGAGCAGTACTTC	CASSSLDRAGGYEQYF	TRBJ2-7	TRBD1	TRBV11-2	-
TGTGCCAGCAGCGATCTTGGTCGGGAGGTATCGGAGGAGACCCAGTACTTC	CASSDLGREVSEETQYF	TRBJ2-5	TRBD2	TRBV7-3	-
TGCGCCAGCAGCTCTGGCGGGGACCGCACAGATACGCAGTATTTT	CASSSGGDRTDTQYF	TRBJ2-3	-	TRBV5-1	-
TGTGCCAGCACGGGTTTGAATGAGCAGTTCTTC	CASTGLNEQFF	TRBJ2-1	-	TRBV6-1	-
TGCAGCGTTGGCAAGCCTTCCATCTTGAACACTGAAGCTTTCTTT	CSVGKPSILNTEAFF	TRBJ1-1	-	TRBV29-1	-
TGTGCCAGTAATCTCGGGGGTTTTAGTCTTCACGGGGAGCTGTTTTTT	CASNLGGFSLHGELFF	TRBJ2-2	-	TRBV19	-
TGTGCCAGCAGCTTCGGGGGAGGAGAGACCCAGTACTTC	CASSFGGGETQYF	TRBJ2-5	-	TRBV7-2	-
TGTGCCAGCAGAGCCCCCACCAATGAGCAGTTCTTC	CASRAPTNEQFF	TRBJ2-1	-	TRBV25-1	-
TGTGCCAGCAGCGGACTAGCGGGGGACAATGAGCAGTTCTTC	CASSGLAGDNEQFF	TRBJ2-1	TRBD2	TRBV11-2	-
TGCGCCAGCAGCCAAGCCCCAGGGGAAACCTACGAGCAGTACTTC	CASSQAPGETYEQYF	TRBJ2-7	-	TRBV4-3	-
TGTGCCAGCAGCTTAGGGCAGAAAACAGATACGCAGTATTTT	CASSLGQKTDTQYF	TRBJ2-3	-	TRBV7-2	-
TGTGCCAGTGGCGGGCGGAGGTTAACTTATGGCTACACCTTC	CASGGRRLTYGYTF	TRBJ1-2	-	TRBV2	-
TGTGCCAGCAGCTTGGCCCCGTCAGTTAATGAAAAACTGTTTTTT	CASSLAPSVNEKLFF	TRBJ1-4	-	TRBV5-4	once
TGCGCCAGCAGCTGGGACAGGGACTATGGCTACACCTTC	CASSWDRDYGYTF	TRBJ1-2	TRBD1	TRBV5-1	-
TGTGCCAGCAGCCCGCGGACTAGCGCTTACAATGAGCAGTTCTTC	CASSPRTSAYNEQFF	TRBJ2-1	TRBD2	TRBV7-2	once
TGTGCCAGTAGTAGAGCAGATACGCAGTATTTT	CASSRADTQYF	TRBJ2-3	-	TRBV19	-
TGCAGCGTGAACCAGGGTGAAGCTTTCTTT	CSVNQGEAFF	TRBJ1-1	-	TRBV29-1	-
TGTGCCAGCAGCACTACTAGCGGCCCCTACAATGAGCAGTTCTTC	CASSTTSGPYNEQFF	TRBJ2-1	TRBD2	TRBV9	-
TGTGCCAGTACCAAGGAAGGCGGGAGGGCATCCTACGAGCAGTACTTC	CASTKEGGRASYEQYF	TRBJ2-7	TRBD2	TRBV19	once
TGTGCCAGCAGGCCCCCTACAGGGGGCACTGAAGCTTTCTTT	CASRPPTGGTEAFF	TRBJ1-1	TRBD1	TRBV9	-
TGTGCCAGTAGTATAGTTGGGCAGGGCGGAATCAACTATGGCTACACCTTC	CASSIVGQGGINYGYTF	TRBJ1-2	-	TRBV19	-
TGCGCCAGCAGCTGGACAGGAAATCAGCCCCAGCATTTT	CASSWTGNQPQHF	TRBJ1-5	TRBD1	TRBV5-1	few
TGTGCCAGCAGTGAGGGACAGGGTCAAGAGACCCAGTACTTC	CASSEGQGQETQYF	TRBJ2-5	TRBD1	TRBV6-4	-
TGTGCCAGCATTCTAGGACTAGCGGGACGCATCAATGAGCAGTTCTTC	CASILGLAGRINEQFF	TRBJ2-1	TRBD2	TRBV2	few
TGTGCCAGCAGTTTAAGAGGTGACGAGCAGTACTTC	CASSLRGDEQYF	TRBJ2-7	-	TRBV27	-
TGTGCCAGCAGCGGTAGCGGGAGGGGTACGGATGAGCAGTTCTTC	CASSGSGRGTDEQFF	TRBJ2-1	TRBD2	TRBV9	-
TGTGCCAGCAGTGAGTTTTGGCGGGGGCAGGGAGGAGAAAAACTGTTTTTT	CASSEFWRGQGGEKLFF	TRBJ1-4	-	TRBV6-1	-
TGCGCCAGCAGCCCCGGACTTGCCGTGGAGACGCAGTACTTC	CASSPGLAVETQYF	TRBJ2-7	-	TRBV5-1	-
TGTGCCAGCAGCCACCCCCAGAACACCGGGGAGCTGTTTTTT	CASSHPQNTGELFF	TRBJ2-2	-	TRBV4-2	-
TGCGCCAGCAGCGAGCTAGCCAAAAACATTCAGTACTTC	CASSELAKNIQYF	TRBJ2-4	-	TRBV5-1	-
TGTGCCAGCATAAGGGGGTGGAACACTGAAGCTTTCTTT	CASIRGWNTEAFF	TRBJ1-1	-	TRBV6-1	medium-sized